These T cell receptor beta chains were read from a single sample in a study of blood T cells in healthy people across ages. TCRdb reprocessed the 5' RACE reads via MiXCR and lists one record per CDR3 protein. The sample yields under 800,000 distinct CDR3 sequences, 35% to 45% seen once. The sample taken for sequencing was blood. These receptors were collected from a woman between 55 and 75 years old in good health. Each CDR3 is given with its conserved first and last residue. The D gene is left open where the match is weak. Expanded clones are given a class, and other clones once, few, many or no size at all.

J: TRBJ1-4
D: TRBD1
V: TRBV3-1
size: NA
CDR3: CASSHGQGSSKLFF
DNA: TGTGCCAGCAGCCACGGACAGGGTTCTAGCAAACTGTTTTTT

J: TRBJ2-3
D: TRBD2
V: TRBV4-2
size: NA
CDR3: CASSPPTSGSPDTQYF
DNA: TGTGCCAGCAGCCCCCCGACTAGCGGGAGCCCCGATACGCAGTATTTT

J: TRBJ2-5
D: TRBD2
V: TRBV5-1
size: once
CDR3: CASSILSGSRGQETQYF
DNA: TGCGCCAGCAGCATACTTAGCGGGAGTAGGGGGCAAGAGACCCAGTACTTC

J: TRBJ2-3
D: TRBD2
V: TRBV6-1
size: NA
CDR3: CASSLGTSGAGTDTQYF
DNA: TGTGCCAGCAGCCTAGGGACTAGCGGAGCCGGCACAGATACGCAGTATTTT

J: TRBJ2-3
D: NA
V: TRBV20-1
size: few
CDR3: CSAKALGLQNTDTQYF
DNA: TGCAGTGCTAAAGCGCTGGGACTCCAAAACACAGATACGCAGTATTTT

J: TRBJ2-7
D: TRBD1
V: TRBV29-1
size: many
CDR3: CSVSGTGDEQYF
DNA: TGCAGCGTTTCCGGGACAGGGGACGAGCAGTACTTC

J: TRBJ2-5
D: NA
V: TRBV2
size: few
CDR3: CASRTGLGAQYF
DNA: TGTGCCAGCAGAACGGGTCTTGGGGCCCAGTACTTC

J: TRBJ2-3
D: TRBD2
V: TRBV20-1
size: NA
CDR3: CSALSGGSTDTQYF
DNA: TGCAGTGCGCTTAGCGGGGGAAGCACAGATACGCAGTATTTT

J: TRBJ2-7
D: NA
V: TRBV5-1
size: NA
CDR3: CAGSGQGYEQYF
DNA: TGCGCCGGCAGCGGGCAGGGCTACGAGCAGTACTTC

J: TRBJ2-7
D: NA
V: TRBV5-5
size: NA
CDR3: CASSLVQVLREQYF
DNA: TGTGCCAGCAGCTTGGTACAGGTACTACGCGAGCAGTACTTC

J: TRBJ2-1
D: NA
V: TRBV9
size: few
CDR3: CASSPSSGAEGTEQFF
DNA: TGTGCCAGCAGCCCCTCCTCGGGGGCCGAGGGGACTGAGCAGTTCTTC

J: TRBJ1-6
D: TRBD1
V: TRBV10-3
size: NA
CDR3: CAISESTGNSPLHF
DNA: TGTGCCATCAGTGAGTCGACAGGGAATTCACCCCTCCACTTT

J: TRBJ2-6
D: NA
V: TRBV28
size: NA
CDR3: CASTPGSIVANVLTF
DNA: TGTGCCAGCACCCCAGGGAGCATTGTGGCCAACGTCCTGACTTTC

J: TRBJ1-2
D: NA
V: TRBV28
size: NA
CDR3: CATKGDRRGYTF
DNA: TGTGCCACAAAGGGGGACCGGAGGGGCTACACCTTC

J: TRBJ2-2
D: NA
V: TRBV3-1
size: NA
CDR3: CAGSQVRGSGGELFF
DNA: TGTGCCGGCAGCCAAGTCCGAGGGAGCGGCGGGGAGCTGTTTTTT

J: TRBJ1-5
D: NA
V: TRBV4-2
size: NA
CDR3: CASSQVGRVVFKFRPQHF
DNA: TGTGCCAGCAGCCAAGTAGGGCGGGTCGTCTTTAAGTTCAGGCCCCAGCATTTT

J: TRBJ2-5
D: TRBD2
V: TRBV2
size: NA
CDR3: CASSGGAGRRETQYF
DNA: TGTGCCAGCAGTGGGGGAGCGGGACGTCGGGAGACCCAGTACTTC

J: TRBJ2-3
D: TRBD2
V: TRBV6-5
size: NA
CDR3: CASSRPPAGVGDTQYF
DNA: TGTGCCAGCAGCAGGCCCCCCGCGGGGGTTGGAGATACGCAGTATTTT

J: TRBJ1-1
D: NA
V: TRBV6-6
size: NA
CDR3: CASSRGEGTEAFF
DNA: TGTGCCAGCAGCCGTGGGGAGGGCACTGAAGCTTTCTTT

J: TRBJ1-1
D: NA
V: TRBV5-1
size: few
CDR3: CASSLNLQPNTEAFF
DNA: TGCGCCAGCAGCCTAAATCTACAGCCGAACACTGAAGCTTTCTTT

J: TRBJ2-3
D: NA
V: TRBV15
size: NA
CDR3: CATREDPNTDTQYF
DNA: TGTGCCACCAGAGAGGATCCTAACACAGATACGCAGTATTTT

J: TRBJ1-1
D: TRBD1
V: TRBV4-2
size: NA
CDR3: CASSQAGQGKGEAFF
DNA: TGTGCCAGCAGCCAGGCGGGACAGGGAAAGGGTGAAGCTTTCTTT

J: TRBJ2-3
D: TRBD1
V: TRBV6-2/TRBV6-3
size: few
CDR3: CASSKDRVTDTQYF
DNA: TGTGCCAGCAGTAAGGACAGGGTGACAGATACGCAGTATTTT

J: TRBJ2-1
D: NA
V: TRBV18
size: few
CDR3: CASSPERESSYNEQFF
DNA: TGTGCCAGCTCACCAGAGAGGGAGAGCTCCTACAATGAGCAGTTCTTC

J: TRBJ2-1
D: TRBD2
V: TRBV7-9
size: NA
CDR3: CASTTTRGLAWSNEQFF
DNA: TGTGCCAGCACCACGACCCGGGGACTAGCGTGGTCCAATGAGCAGTTCTTC

J: TRBJ1-2
D: NA
V: TRBV6-8
size: NA
CDR3: CASRQRHPDGYTF
DNA: TGTGCCAGCAGGCAACGGCATCCCGATGGCTACACCTTC

J: TRBJ2-1
D: TRBD2
V: TRBV6-2/TRBV6-3
size: NA
CDR3: CASSYPTGTSGPRAPYEQFF
DNA: TGTGCCAGCAGTTACCCCACCGGGACTAGCGGCCCACGCGCCCCCTACGAGCAGTTCTTC

J: TRBJ2-7
D: TRBD2
V: TRBV20-1
size: NA
CDR3: CSAAARGLALPYEQYF
DNA: TGCAGTGCAGCCGCCCGAGGACTAGCACTTCCCTACGAGCAGTACTTC